The 20 T cell receptor beta chains reported below all come from one sample, sequenced in a study of blood T cell repertoires in COVID-19. The method was immunoSEQ multiplex PCR; TCRdb's version includes in-frame clones alone and lacks a portion of them. The sample yields more than 45,000 clones, over 75% seen once. Sequencing was done on a sample of peripheral blood. All receptors come from a middle-aged man with active COVID-19.

The V and J genes are TRBV29-1 and TRBJ2-1, with TRBD2 identical over 13 bases. The germline gives CDR1 SQVTM, CDR2 ANQGSEA. Germline trimming cut 6 bases from V and 10 bases from J; bases unmatched to any gene: 9. The CDR3 runs to 14 residues. The CDR3 region is CSVLLAGGLGEQFF. CDR3 sequence (DNA): TGCAGCGTCCTACTAGCGGGAGGGCTAGGGGAGCAGTTCTTC.

The chain uses TRBV6-5 and TRBJ2-1; 10 bases map to TRBD2. CDR1 and CDR2 (germline): MNHEY, SVGAGI. CDR3 size: 15 residues. J gave up 5 bases and V 4 bases, and 5 bases lay outside the gene matches. The CDR3 bases are TGTGCCAGCAGTTTTGCGGGACTAGCGAACAATGAGCAGTTCTTC. Its protein product is CASSFAGLANNEQFF.

The CDR3 reads CASSVGGTPIVDTQYF. For the CDR3, the DNA is TGTGCCAGCAGCGTAGGCGGGACTCCGATCGTGGATACGCAGTATTTT. The chain employs TRBV9 and TRBJ2-3; D might be TRBD2 (6 bases). V was cut by 0 bases and J by 6 bases, with 17 bases left in between. Per the germline V gene, CDR1 is SGDLS and CDR2 is YYNGEE. CDR3 length: 16 amino acids.

This clone appeared a single time. The genes are TRBV20-1 and TRBJ2-7; 7 nucleotides match TRBD2. The CDR3 length is 14 residues. CDR1 and CDR2 from the germline V gene are DFQATT and SNEGSKA (reference sequence). V lost 3 bases and J lost 2; bases outside the gene matches: 7. The CDR3 nucleotides read TGCAGTGCTAGTAGCCCTAGCGGCCCCTACGAGCAGTACTTC. Protein product: CSASSPSGPYEQYF.

This rearrangement joins TRBV15 to TRBJ2-6; 9 bases map to TRBD1. The CDR3 covers 19 residues. CDR1 and CDR2 (germline): LNHNV, YYDKDF (reference sequence). The J segment lost 2 bases and the V segment lost 3 bases, leaving 11 bases of the junction unmatched. CDR3 DNA sequence: TGTGCCACCAGCAGGGGGACAGGGAACAGAATACCTGGGGCCAACGTCCTGACTTTC. Translated: CATSRGTGNRIPGANVLTF.

This chain links TRBV18 with TRBJ1-1, with TRBD1 identical over 9 bases. The CDR3 contains 17 residues. The ends lost 3 bases at V and 2 bases at J; junction bases unmatched: 10. CDR1 is KGHSH and CDR2 is LQKENI in the germline V gene. The CDR3 is CASSPRTGDDANTEAFF. The CDR3 nucleotides are TGTGCCAGCTCACCCCGGACAGGGGACGATGCCAACACTGAAGCTTTCTTT. Full variable domain (outside the CDR3, taken from reference TRBV18 and TRBJ1-1): NAGVMQNPRHLVRRRGQEARLRCSPMKGHSHVYWYRQLPEEGLKFMVYLQKENIIDESGMPKERFSAEFPKEGPSILRIQQVVRGDSAAYFCASSPRTGDDANTEAFFGQGTRLTVV.

A few counts support this clone. This chain joins TRBV3-1 (or the pseudogene TRBV3-2) and TRBJ1-1; tentative D call: TRBD1 (5 bases). V lost 4 bases to trimming and J lost 11 bases, with 17 bases between them. There are 13 residues in the CDR3. The germline V gene encodes CDR1 LGHDT and CDR2 YNNKEL (reference sequence). Here the CDR3 reads CASSPSGGGYAFF. CDR3 coding DNA: TGTGCCAGCAGCCCATCCGGTGGGGGGTACGCTTTCTTT.

The chain joins TRBV10-1 to TRBJ2-1; possibly TRBD2 for D (6 bases). This CDR3 spans 13 amino acids. With 5 bases removed from V and 9 bases from J, the gap between germline ends came to 14 bases. The germline gives CDR1 WNHNN, CDR2 SYGVQD (reference sequence). This chain's CDR3 is CASSPRGLSEQFF. The CDR3 DNA is TGCGCCAGCAGTCCGCGGGGTTTAAGTGAGCAGTTCTTC.

The rearrangement joins TRBV5-1 to TRBJ1-5; D not certain. The V end was cut by 7 bases, the J end by 0 bases, with 5 bases between. This CDR3 is built from 12 residues. CDR1 is SGHRS and CDR2 is YFSETQ in the germline V gene. The CDR3 loop reads CASFHSNQPQHF. DNA for the CDR3: TGCGCCAGCTTCCATAGCAATCAGCCCCAGCATTTT. The full variable domain, completed using reference TRBV5-1 and TRBJ1-5, is KAGVTQTPRYLIKTRGQQVTLSCSPISGHRSVSWYQQTPGQGLQFLFEYFSETQRNKGNFPGRFSGRQFSNSRSEMNVSTLELGDSALYLCASFHSNQPQHFGDGTRLSIL.

The J gene is TRBJ2-1, the V gene TRBV7-2, with 8 bases lining up with TRBD1. Trimming removed 1 base from V and 5 bases from J; junction bases left unmatched: 4. Per the germline V gene, CDR1 is SGHTA and CDR2 is FQGNSA. The CDR3 length is 15 residues. CDR3 amino acids: CASSLGTGLHNEQFF. The CDR3 bases are TGTGCCAGCAGCTTAGGGACAGGGCTACACAATGAGCAGTTCTTC.

The chain is built from TRBV29-1 and TRBJ2-3; a weak D match, TRBD2 (5 bases). Germline CDR1 SQVTM, CDR2 ANQGSEA. V was pared by 5 bases and J by 1 base, with 7 bases between. The CDR3 has 12 amino acids. CDR3 sequence: CSVLSGTDTQYF. CDR3 sequence (DNA): TGCAGCGTTCTTAGCGGCACAGATACGCAGTATTTT.

The chain employs TRBV12-3 or TRBV12-4 and TRBJ2-1; TRBD1 is a possible D gene (5 bases). The V and J ends lost 6 bases and 5 bases respectively, with 8 bases between them. CDR3 length equals 12 residues. The CDR3 protein is CASSLGDNEQFF. DNA for the CDR3: TGTGCCAGCAGCCTAGGGGACAATGAGCAGTTCTTC.

This chain uses TRBV6-5 with TRBJ1-2; D is perhaps TRBD1 (6 bases). The CDR3 loop spans 13 amino acids. CDR1 is MNHEY, CDR2 SVGAGI, per germline. Trimming took off 6 bases at V and 1 base at J, with 9 bases between the two ends. This chain's CDR3 is CASSQGINYGYTF. The CDR3 DNA sequence: TGTGCCAGCAGCCAGGGGATTAACTATGGCTACACCTTC.

This chain links TRBV9 with TRBJ2-1; 9 positions agree with TRBD2. CDR3 size: 16 residues. Germline CDR1 and CDR2: SGDLS and YYNGEE. V shed 3 bases, J shed 2 bases, and the junction held 6 bases outside the gene matches. CDR3 loop: CASSAWAGGTYNEQFF. Here the CDR3 DNA reads TGTGCCAGCAGCGCCTGGGCGGGAGGGACCTACAATGAGCAGTTCTTC.

This clone was seen a few times. CDR3 DNA: TGCGCCAGCAGCCTGATCCCGACTAGCCCCGGAGGAGAGACCCAGTACTTC. Its protein is CASSLIPTSPGGETQYF. The rearrangement links TRBV5-1 to TRBJ2-5, with 7 bases fitting TRBD2. This CDR3 comprises 17 residues. From germline, CDR1 is SGHRS and CDR2 YFSETQ. V was clipped by 4 bases and J by 4 bases; unmatched bases: 16.

V and J are TRBV6-5 and TRBJ1-1, with 9 bases matching TRBD1. The CDR3 length is 14 residues. The V gene's germline CDR1 is MNHEY and CDR2 SVGAGI. V lost 4 bases and J lost 5; bases outside the gene matches: 5. In nucleotides, the CDR3 is TGTGCCAGCAGTTCGTCACAGGGGGCGACTGAAGCTTTCTTT. It codes for CASSSSQGATEAFF.

V and J are TRBV19 and TRBJ2-1; 9 bases map to TRBD2. The length of the CDR3 is 14 residues. The junction had 6 bases not matched to a gene; V was cut back by 7 bases and J by 5 bases. Per germline, CDR1 LNHDA and CDR2 SQIVND (reference sequence). DNA for the CDR3: TGTGCCAGTACCATGGGGACTAGCCACAATGAGCAGTTCTTC. Translated, it gives CASTMGTSHNEQFF.

This clone occurred a few times. The V gene is TRBV13, the J gene TRBJ2-4; 11 bases are shared with TRBD1. Germline CDR1 and CDR2: PRHDT and FYEKMQ (reference sequence). With V trimmed by 3 bases and J by 8 bases, 6 bases remained unmatched. The CDR3 has 15 amino acids. In DNA, the CDR3 is TGTGCCAGCAGCTTTAGGACAGGGGGCCCGGACATTCAGTACTTC. Translated, it gives CASSFRTGGPDIQYF.

This CDR3 reads CASSYRLDSNEQFF. The DNA for the CDR3 is TGTGCCAGCAGTTACCGACTAGATAGCAATGAGCAGTTCTTC. This chain links TRBV6-5 with TRBJ2-1; tentative D call: TRBD2 (6 bases). The V gene lost 2 bases and the J gene lost 6 bases, with 11 bases spanning the gap. The CDR3 has 14 residues. CDR1 and CDR2 from the germline V gene are MNHEY and SVGAGI.

The genes are TRBV7-3 and TRBJ2-7; 14 bases map to TRBD2. The CDR3 sequence is 13 residues long. Looked up from germline, CDR1 is SGHTA and CDR2 is FQGTGA. With 5 bases clipped from V and 13 bases from J, the junction kept 7 bases outside the gene matches. CDR3 protein: CASSLGLAGGRYF. The CDR3 region has the DNA TGTGCCAGCAGCCTTGGACTAGCGGGAGGAAGATACTTC. Full variable domain (missing parts from reference TRBV7-3 and TRBJ2-7): GAGVSQTPSNKVTEKGKYVELRCDPISGHTALYWYRQSLGQGPEFLIYFQGTGAADDSGLPNDRFFAVRPEGSVSTLKIQRTERGDSAVYLCASSLGLAGGRYFGPGTRLTVT.